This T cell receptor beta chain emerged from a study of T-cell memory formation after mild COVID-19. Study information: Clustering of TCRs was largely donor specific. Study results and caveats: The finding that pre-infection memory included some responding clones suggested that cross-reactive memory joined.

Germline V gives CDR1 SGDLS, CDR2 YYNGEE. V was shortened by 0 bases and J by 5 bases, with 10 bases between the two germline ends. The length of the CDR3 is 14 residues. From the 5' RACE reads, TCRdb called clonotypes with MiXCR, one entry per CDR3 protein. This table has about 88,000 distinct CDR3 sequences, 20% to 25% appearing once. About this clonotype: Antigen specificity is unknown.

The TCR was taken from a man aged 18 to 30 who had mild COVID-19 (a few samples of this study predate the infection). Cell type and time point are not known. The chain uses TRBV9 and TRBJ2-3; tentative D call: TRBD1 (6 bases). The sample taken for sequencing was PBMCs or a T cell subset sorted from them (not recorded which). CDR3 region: CASSVDRVGDTQYF. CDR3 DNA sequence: TGTGCCAGCAGCGTAGACAGGGTCGGAGATACGCAGTATTTT.